The clone carrying this T cell receptor beta chain came up a few times. Its antigen is undetermined. The assay that was used to sequence DNA from cultured CD4+ T cells was the Oncomine TCR Beta short-read assay. TCRdb reanalysed the PCR reads using MiXCR and keeps one entry per CDR3 protein. The table lists approximately 15,000 distinct CDR3 sequences, roughly 43% of them singletons. Documented treatment: approximately 9-day PBMC culture with coronavirus spike peptide pools or control peptides (ViraFEST assay). ViraFEST enlarged antigen-specific T cell populations with peptide pools and afterwards sequenced TCRs. The sample originates from a study of vaccination and CD4 T cells after COVID-19. Study-level points and caveats: The median SARS-CoV-2-reactive clonotype number increased from 21 to 38, without statistical significance. Convalescent patients had a median about 90% of reactive clones appearing only post-vaccination.

The length of the CDR3 is 13 residues. Trimming stripped 5 bases from V and 4 bases from J, with 8 bases between. The germline V gene encodes CDR1 MDHEN and CDR2 SYDVKM. This sequence joins TRBV28 and TRBJ2-2; D remains unclear. The sequences come from CD4+ T cells from blood, cultured in vitro, collected before SARS-CoV-2 vaccination. The TCR originated in a human donor who had recovered from COVID-19. In DNA, the CDR3 is TGTGCCAGCAGTCGAGGTGTCACCGGGGAGCTGTTTTTT. It translates to CASSRGVTGELFF.